The rows below give T cell receptor beta chains drawn from one sample of a study of shared clonotypes between healthy human individuals. Some clones are missing from TCRdb's copy, which holds only in-frame ones; the method was immunoSEQ multiplex PCR. This table holds some 600,000 clones, approximately 96% found once. Sequenced material: naive CD8+ T cells sorted from blood. These receptors were collected from a woman in her twenties or thirties in good health. The CDR3 runs from the conserved cysteine through the conserved F or W. A D gene is named only where the DNA matches it firmly. Part of the rows lack a size; the others show once, few, many or a class for expanded clones.

V,D,J,size,CDR3,DNA
TRBV20-1,-,TRBJ2-2,-,CSAPGLGELFF,TGCAGTGCCCCGGGCCTCGGGGAGCTGTTTTTT
TRBV7-8,TRBD2,TRBJ2-7,-,CASSLGLAGGPEQYF,TGTGCCAGCAGCCTGGGACTAGCGGGAGGTCCCGAGCAGTACTTC
TRBV27,TRBD2,TRBJ2-2,-,CASSWAGGPGELFF,TGTGCCAGCAGCTGGGCGGGAGGGCCGGGGGAGCTGTTTTTT
TRBV19,-,TRBJ2-1,once,CASSANGEQFF,TGTGCCAGTAGTGCCAACGGGGAGCAGTTCTTC
TRBV27,-,TRBJ1-2,-,CASSLFSGDRGYTF,TGTGCCAGCAGTTTATTTTCAGGGGATCGAGGCTACACCTTC
TRBV18,-,TRBJ1-4,-,CASSPQTADNEKLFF,TGTGCCAGCTCACCTCAGACGGCGGATAATGAAAAACTGTTTTTT
TRBV27,-,TRBJ2-1,once,CASTSAGRGNEQFF,TGTGCCAGCACAAGCGCGGGACGCGGCAATGAGCAGTTCTTC
TRBV9,TRBD2,TRBJ2-2,-,CASSAGGSGSGELFF,TGTGCCAGCAGCGCCGGTGGTAGCGGGAGCGGGGAGCTGTTTTTT
TRBV11-2,TRBD2,TRBJ2-7,few,CASSSVERELNF,TGTGCCAGCAGCTCGGTCGAGCGGGAACTGAACTTC
TRBV27,-,TRBJ1-1,-,CASSTKGAGRDTEAFF,TGTGCCAGCAGTACCAAAGGGGCGGGAAGAGACACTGAAGCTTTCTTT
TRBV19,TRBD2,TRBJ2-1,-,CASSTSLRREVEQFF,TGTGCCAGTAGTACCTCTCTGAGGCGGGAGGTTGAGCAGTTCTTC
TRBV2,-,TRBJ1-2,-,CASSYKTGQTNYGYTF,TGTGCCAGCAGTTACAAGACAGGACAGACTAACTATGGCTACACCTTC
TRBV15,TRBD2,TRBJ2-1,-,CATSRAKHLAGATGNEQFF,TGTGCCACCAGCAGAGCGAAACATCTAGCGGGAGCGACTGGCAATGAGCAGTTCTTC
TRBV5-5,-,TRBJ2-3,-,CASSLSDTQYF,TGTGCCAGCAGCTTATCAGATACGCAGTATTTT
TRBV28,TRBD2,TRBJ2-1,-,CASIGLAGALYNEQFF,TGTGCCAGCATTGGACTAGCGGGAGCCCTCTACAATGAGCAGTTCTTC
TRBV4-1,-,TRBJ2-1,-,CASSQDSYEQFF,TGCGCCAGCAGCCAAGATTCCTATGAGCAGTTCTTC
TRBV9,TRBD1,TRBJ1-5,-,CASSVGGQGDGPQHF,TGTGCCAGCAGCGTGGGTGGACAGGGCGACGGGCCCCAGCATTTT
TRBV7-6,-,TRBJ2-5,-,CASSPPSRGEQYF,TGTGCCAGCAGCCCCCCGTCAAGGGGAGAGCAGTACTTC
TRBV19,TRBD1,TRBJ2-1,once,CASTPGQGYHNEQFF,TGTGCCAGTACTCCGGGACAGGGTTACCACAATGAGCAGTTCTTC
TRBV15,TRBD2,TRBJ2-7,-,CATSSRQDLTSGSYEQYF,TGTGCCACCAGCAGTAGACAGGACTTGACTAGCGGCTCCTACGAGCAGTACTTC
TRBV7-9,TRBD1,TRBJ1-4,-,CASSSLGQGAGEKLFF,TGTGCCAGCAGCTCACTGGGACAGGGGGCGGGTGAAAAACTGTTTTTT
TRBV6-1,TRBD1,TRBJ1-5,-,CASSEPEQGLDQPQHF,TGTGCCAGCAGTGAACCTGAACAGGGGCTAGATCAGCCCCAGCATTTT
TRBV15,TRBD2,TRBJ2-1,-,CATSRDFGGRWNEQFF,TGTGCCACCAGCAGAGATTTCGGCGGGAGATGGAATGAGCAGTTCTTC
TRBV28,TRBD1,TRBJ2-1,-,CASSPLNDRGRGNEQFF,TGTGCCAGCAGTCCACTAAATGACAGGGGAAGGGGGAATGAGCAGTTCTTC
TRBV28,-,TRBJ1-1,-,CASSPGPNEAFF,TGTGCCAGCAGTCCAGGACCGAATGAAGCTTTCTTT
TRBV4-2,-,TRBJ2-7,-,CASSHSEFSYEQYF,TGTGCCAGCAGCCATAGCGAGTTCTCCTACGAGCAGTACTTC
TRBV9,-,TRBJ2-3,-,CASSVGPAVQYF,TGTGCCAGCAGCGTGGGTCCCGCGGTGCAGTATTTT
TRBV9,-,TRBJ2-3,-,CASSVEGSTDTQYF,TGTGCCAGCAGCGTCGAGGGTAGCACAGATACGCAGTATTTT
TRBV13,-,TRBJ2-5,-,CASGVAETQYF,TGTGCCAGCGGGGTGGCGGAGACCCAGTACTTC
TRBV6-1,-,TRBJ1-3,-,CASSEAAEGVGNTIYF,TGTGCCAGCAGTGAAGCGGCGGAGGGGGTTGGAAACACCATATATTTT
TRBV5-6,TRBD2,TRBJ2-2,-,CASSLGSGITTGELFF,TGTGCCAGCAGCTTGGGTAGCGGGATTACCACCGGGGAGCTGTTTTTT
TRBV13,-,TRBJ2-5,-,CASNEPGKTQYF,TGTGCCAGCAATGAACCGGGAAAGACCCAGTACTTC
TRBV6-1,TRBD2,TRBJ2-3,once,CASSERTSGRTDTQYF,TGTGCCAGCAGTGAACGGACTAGCGGGAGGACAGATACGCAGTATTTT
TRBV7-9,TRBD1,TRBJ2-7,-,CASSRVTGSLSYEQYF,TGTGCCAGCAGCCGGGTGACAGGGTCGTTATCCTACGAGCAGTACTTC
TRBV5-6,-,TRBJ2-7,-,CASSLGDGDYEQYF,TGTGCCAGCAGCTTAGGGGACGGAGACTACGAGCAGTACTTC
TRBV27,-,TRBJ1-1,-,CASSLVTPGNTEAFF,TGTGCCAGCAGTCTCGTGACACCAGGAAACACTGAAGCTTTCTTT